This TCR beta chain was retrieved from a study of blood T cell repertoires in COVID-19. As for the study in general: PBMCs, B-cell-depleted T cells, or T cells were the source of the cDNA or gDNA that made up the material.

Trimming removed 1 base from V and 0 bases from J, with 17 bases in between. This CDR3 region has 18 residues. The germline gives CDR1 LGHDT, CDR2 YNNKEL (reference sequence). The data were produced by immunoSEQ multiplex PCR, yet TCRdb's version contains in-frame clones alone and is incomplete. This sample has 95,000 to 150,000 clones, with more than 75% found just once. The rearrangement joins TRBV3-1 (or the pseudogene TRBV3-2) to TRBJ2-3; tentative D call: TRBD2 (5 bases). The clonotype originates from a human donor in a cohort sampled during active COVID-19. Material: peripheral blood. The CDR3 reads CASSQVGYGIESTDTQYF. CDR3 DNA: TGTGCCAGCAGCCAAGTAGGATACGGGATAGAGAGCACAGATACGCAGTATTTT.